This T cell receptor (beta chain) emerged from a study of T-cell memory formation after mild COVID-19. The CDR3 consists of 14 residues. Trimming pared 3 bases from V and 3 bases from J, leaving 14 bases between. Germline assignment: CDR1 SQVTM and CDR2 ANQGSEA. TCRdb re-analysed the 5' RACE reads in MiXCR, keeping a single row per CDR3 protein. The table includes roughly 110,000 distinct CDR3 sequences, over 15% detected once. This sequence was found in an adult woman who had mild COVID-19 (a few samples of this study predate the infection). Cell type and time point are not known. The specimen sequenced was PBMCs or a T cell subset sorted from them (not recorded which). The rearrangement joins TRBV29-1 to TRBJ2-5, with D possibly matching TRBD2 (7 bases). CDR3 DNA: TGCAGCGTTGAGGGGGGGCAGATGGAAGAGACCCAGTACTTC. It translates to CSVEGGQMEETQYF.